These T cell receptor beta chains were read from a single sample in a study of OX40 agonist ivuxolimab in advanced cancers. The assay was immunoSEQ multiplex PCR, and TCRdb's table has in-frame clones only and misses some. The sample lists some 97,000 clones, just over 90% seen once, with 0.31% in the top ten. The sequences come from CD4+ or CD8+ T cells sorted from blood, collected in a trial of the OX40 agonist ivuxolimab. The receptors here all came from an adult with an advanced solid tumor such as melanoma, head and neck, liver or kidney cancer. CDR3s include the opening cysteine and the closing phenylalanine or tryptophan. The size field is filled for only some rows; it gives once, few, many or a size class.

V gene	clone size	CDR3 protein
TRBV5-1	.	CASSGLLGDTGEQYF
TRBV12-2	.	CASPPAPAFYLENTEAFF
TRBV9	.	CASTALPTGRNEQFF
TRBV27	once	CASFPAGLAVKTGELFF
TRBV11-2	.	CASSPSRSTDTQYF
TRBV19	.	CASSPRTDNYGYTF
TRBV6-1	.	CASSEAWRQGKNEQYF
TRBV27	.	CASSLWATGYEQYF
TRBV18	.	CASSPWMGQGRTDTQYF
TRBV7-6	.	CASSLLATNTGELFF
TRBV9	.	CASSVHGVVGYGYTF